This record looks at one T cell receptor beta chain sequence and its context. Its antigen is currently unknown. Other DNA sequences in this specimen translate into the identical CDR3. In total, each donor contributed a single heparinised blood draw that averaged approximately 120 mL. CD4+ naive, central memory, regulatory and stem cell-like memory cells were sorted via CD45RO/CCR7/CD25/CD127/CD95/CD27. Investigators reverse transcribed all isolated RNA, so they sequenced expressed TCRB transcripts. Here immunoSEQ multiplex PCR was the method, and the copy in TCRdb shows in-frame clones only, minus some. The sample carries about 710,000 clones, around 15% recorded once. J gave up 2 bases and V 3 bases, and 3 bases lay outside the gene matches. Germline V gene lookup returns CDR1 SGDLS and CDR2 YYNGEE. This CDR3 region has 14 residues. This record comes from a study of beta chain features in type 1 diabetes. Overall study results and limits: The VDJ junctions of type 1 diabetes patients carried fewer insertions and more deletions. In every one of the four CD4+ subsets, TCRB CDR3s were moderately but significantly shorter in Type 1 diabetes patients. Researchers reported that naive, central memory and Treg TCRB repertoires appeared more similar in patients than in healthy donors.

The chain recombines TRBV9 with TRBJ1-2; 8 bases match TRBD1. Sequencing was performed on naive CD4+ T cells from blood. This TCR was recovered from a man younger than 35 with type 1 diabetes. The CDR3 nucleotides are TGTGCCAGCAGCGCAGGACAGGGAAACTATGGCTACACCTTC. Protein product: CASSAGQGNYGYTF.